These 8 T cell receptor beta chains were sequenced from one sample in a study of graft-versus-host responses after intestinal transplantation. Sequencing was performed with immunoSEQ multiplex PCR; in TCRdb, only in-frame clones are kept and a portion is missing. In the table there are 77,000 or so clones, approximately 94% of which are singletons. These receptors lack a known antigen. Material: unstimulated CD8+ T cells sorted from spleen or lymph node cells, obtained before intestinal transplant. These TCRs come from a human donor who received an intestinal transplant.

The rearrangement joins TRBV5-1 to TRBJ2-1; the D is unclear. V lost 9 bases and J 3 bases, leaving 16 bases between the germline ends. Looked up from germline, CDR1 is SGHRS and CDR2 is YFSETQ. The CDR3 consists of 14 residues. CDR3 loop: CATSSPADYNEQFF. CDR3 DNA: TGCGCCACCTCTTCTCCGGCAGACTACAATGAGCAGTTCTTC.

This chain connects TRBV7-9 to TRBJ2-5; 14 nucleotides agree with TRBD2. The germline V gene encodes CDR1 SEHNR and CDR2 FQNEAQ (reference sequence). V was pared by 1 base and J by 5 bases, with 6 bases of the junction left unmatched. This CDR3 region has 17 residues. CDR3 in amino acids: CASSLGGGTSGGETQYF. CDR3 bases: TGTGCCAGCAGCTTAGGGGGCGGGACTAGCGGGGGTGAGACCCAGTACTTC.

The chain recombines TRBV13 with TRBJ2-3; D unclear. V lost 5 bases and J 0 bases, leaving 6 bases between the germline ends. CDR3 length: 13 residues. The V gene's germline CDR1 is PRHDT and CDR2 FYEKMQ (reference sequence). CDR3 residues: CASSQPSTDTQYF. Written as DNA, the CDR3 is TGTGCCAGCAGCCAGCCTAGCACAGATACGCAGTATTTT. The whole variable domain, filled in from reference TRBV13 and TRBJ2-3, reads AAGVIQSPRHLIKEKRETATLKCYPIPRHDTVYWYQQGPGQDPQFLISFYEKMQSDKGSIPDRFSAQQFSDYHSELNMSSLELGDSALYFCASSQPSTDTQYFGPGTRLTVL.

This rearrangement joins TRBV7-8 to TRBJ2-4; weak D call: TRBD2 (6 bases). With 5 bases removed from V and 3 bases from J, the gap between germline ends came to 26 bases. CDR1 and CDR2 from the germline V gene are SGHVS and FQNEAQ. The CDR3 length is 19 residues. CDR3 sequence (DNA): TGTGCCAGCAGCGAAACCCCTCTGTATCGGGAGTGGAGCAAAAACATTCAGTACTTC. Its translation: CASSETPLYREWSKNIQYF.

V usage is TRBV28 and J usage is TRBJ1-2; maybe TRBD1 (5 bases). The CDR3 contains 15 residues. Germline loops: CDR1 MDHEN, CDR2 SYDVKM. V was pared by 6 bases and J by 0 bases, with 14 bases between. CDR3 sequence: CASSIWGSPNYGYTF. The CDR3 DNA sequence: TGTGCCAGCAGCATCTGGGGGTCTCCTAACTATGGCTACACCTTC.

This chain connects TRBV9 to TRBJ2-7; the match to TRBD1 covers 11 bases. The junction had 6 bases not matched to a gene; V was cut back by 4 bases and J by 3 bases. The CDR3 loop spans 15 amino acids. Germline-derived CDR1 and CDR2 are SGDLS and YYNGEE. The CDR3 loop reads CASSIGQGAFYEQYF. CDR3 in DNA: TGTGCCAGCAGCATTGGACAGGGGGCTTTCTACGAGCAGTACTTC.

This clone was observed a handful of times. This chain uses TRBV19 with TRBJ2-1, with 11 positions matching TRBD2. Per germline, CDR1 LNHDA and CDR2 SQIVND (reference sequence). This CDR3 is built from 15 residues. J lost 7 bases, V lost 7 bases, and 9 bases had no gene match. The CDR3 bases are TGTGCCAGTATCCTTACTAGCGGGAGTAGAAATGAGCAGTTCTTC. This sequence encodes CASILTSGSRNEQFF.

This rearrangement joins TRBV28 to TRBJ2-7, with D perhaps matching TRBD2 (5 bases). The CDR3 covers 14 residues. Germline CDR1 reads MDHEN; CDR2 reads SYDVKM. Trimming pared 3 bases from V and 4 bases from J, leaving 13 bases between. The CDR3 is CASSFNEGPYEQYF. For the CDR3, the DNA is TGTGCCAGCAGTTTTAATGAGGGCCCGTACGAGCAGTACTTC.